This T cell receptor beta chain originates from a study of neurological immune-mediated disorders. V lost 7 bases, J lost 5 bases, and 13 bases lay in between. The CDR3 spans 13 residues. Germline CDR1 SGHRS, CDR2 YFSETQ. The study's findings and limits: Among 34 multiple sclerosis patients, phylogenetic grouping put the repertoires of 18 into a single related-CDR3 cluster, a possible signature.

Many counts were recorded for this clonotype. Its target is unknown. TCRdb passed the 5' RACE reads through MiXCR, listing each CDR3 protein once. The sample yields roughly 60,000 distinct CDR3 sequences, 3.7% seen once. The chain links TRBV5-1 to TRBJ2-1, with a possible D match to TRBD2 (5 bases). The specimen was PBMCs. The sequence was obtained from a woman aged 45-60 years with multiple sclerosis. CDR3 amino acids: CASQLDRNNEQFF. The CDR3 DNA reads TGCGCCAGCCAACTAGATCGTAACAATGAGCAGTTCTTC.